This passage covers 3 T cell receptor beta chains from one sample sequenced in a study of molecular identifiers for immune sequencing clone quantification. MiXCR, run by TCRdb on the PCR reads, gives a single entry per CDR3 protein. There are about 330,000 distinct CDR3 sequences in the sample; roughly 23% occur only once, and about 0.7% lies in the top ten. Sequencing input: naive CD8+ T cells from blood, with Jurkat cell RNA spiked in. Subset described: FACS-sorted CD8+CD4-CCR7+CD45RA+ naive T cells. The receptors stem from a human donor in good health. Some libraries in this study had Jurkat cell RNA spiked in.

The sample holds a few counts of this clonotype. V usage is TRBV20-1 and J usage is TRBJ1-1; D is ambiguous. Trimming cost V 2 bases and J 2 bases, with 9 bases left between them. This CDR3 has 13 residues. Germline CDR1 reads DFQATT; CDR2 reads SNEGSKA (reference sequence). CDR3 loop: CSARRTINTEAFF. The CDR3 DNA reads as TGCAGTGCTAGACGGACCATCAACACTGAAGCTTTCTTT.

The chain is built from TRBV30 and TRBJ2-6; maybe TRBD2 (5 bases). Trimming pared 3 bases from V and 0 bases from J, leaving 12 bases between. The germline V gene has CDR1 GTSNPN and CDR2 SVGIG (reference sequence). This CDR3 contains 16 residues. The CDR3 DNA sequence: TGTGCCTGGAGACTCCGGGATCCCTCTGGGGCCAACGTCCTGACTTTC. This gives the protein CAWRLRDPSGANVLTF.

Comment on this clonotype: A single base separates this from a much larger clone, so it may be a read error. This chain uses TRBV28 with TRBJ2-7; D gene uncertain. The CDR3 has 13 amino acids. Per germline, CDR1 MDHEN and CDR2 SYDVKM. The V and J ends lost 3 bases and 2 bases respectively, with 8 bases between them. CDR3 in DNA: TGTGCCAGCAGTTTCGAAGTGGCCTACGAGCAGTACTTC. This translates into CASSFEVAYEQYF.